These 23 T cell receptor beta chains came from one sample sequenced in a study of tumor-infiltrating lymphocytes in localized non-small cell lung cancer. This table comes from immunoSEQ multiplex PCR, and its TCRdb copy is limited to in-frame clones, with some not included. The sample lists roughly 13,000 clones, about 84% occurring once. Sequenced material: uninvolved lung tissue not adjacent to the tumor. These receptors originate from a human donor with non-small cell lung cancer.

The chain's CDR3 is CASSQTGGSYEQYF. CDR3 nucleotide sequence: TGTGCCAGCAGCCAGACAGGGGGCTCCTACGAGCAGTACTTC. The V gene is TRBV7-2, the J gene TRBJ2-7; 9 nucleotides align to TRBD1. V gave up 5 bases and J gave up 0 bases; unmatched junction bases: 2. The CDR3 extends over 14 amino acids. Germline V gene sequence: CDR1 SGHTA, CDR2 FQGNSA.

This clone was observed a few times. J is TRBJ1-1 and V is TRBV14; unclear D gene. The V gene lost 0 bases and the J gene lost 1 base, with 3 bases spanning the gap. In germline, CDR1 is SGHDN, CDR2 FVKESK. The CDR3 runs 13 residues. CDR3 coding DNA: TGTGCCAGCAGCCAAGACAGGAACACTGAAGCTTTCTTT. Protein: CASSQDRNTEAFF. Together with reference TRBV14 and TRBJ1-1, the CDR3 gives the full variable domain: EAGVTQFPSHSVIEKGQTVTLRCDPISGHDNLYWYRRVMGKEIKFLLHFVKESKQDESGMPNNRFLAERTGGTYSTLKVQPAELEDSGVYFCASSQDRNTEAFFGQGTRLTVV.

This clone was observed once. In nucleotides, the CDR3 is TGTGCCACCAGCAGTCCGACAGGCGGCTACACCTTC. It specifies CATSSPTGGYTF. The V call is TRBV15, the J call TRBJ1-2, with a weak D call TRBD1 (6 bases). Germline V gene data show CDR1 as LNHNV and CDR2 as YYDKDF (reference sequence). This CDR3 spans 12 amino acids. The V gene lost 3 bases and the J gene lost 8 bases, with 10 bases spanning the gap.

The chain couples TRBV7-2 to TRBJ2-7; D is ambiguous. CDR3 size: 11 residues. Germline loops: CDR1 SGHTA, CDR2 FQGNSA. With 2 bases removed from V and 3 bases from J, the gap between germline ends came to 2 bases. For the CDR3, the DNA is TGTGCCAGCAGCTTATTCTACGAGCAGTACTTC. Translated, it gives CASSLFYEQYF.

In its sample, this clone was seen once. The chain couples TRBV19 to TRBJ2-3; 7 nucleotides agree with TRBD1. CDR3 length: 16 amino acids. The J segment lost 4 bases and the V segment lost 7 bases, leaving 14 bases of the junction unmatched. Germline CDR1 LNHDA, CDR2 SQIVND (reference sequence). This CDR3 reads CASTSRQGSVADTQYF. Here the CDR3 DNA reads TGTGCCAGTACCTCAAGACAGGGTTCGGTCGCAGATACGCAGTATTTT.

The V and J genes are TRBV2 and TRBJ1-4; 7 bases align to TRBD1. This CDR3 region has 14 residues. With V trimmed by 3 bases and J by 8 bases, 6 bases remained unmatched. Germline values: CDR1 SNHLY, CDR2 FYNNEI. This CDR3 reads CASSDRTGGEKLFF. The CDR3 nucleotides are TGTGCCAGCAGTGACCGGACAGGTGGAGAAAAACTGTTTTTT.

This clone has just a few counts. The DNA for the CDR3 is TGTGCCAGCAGCGGAGGAGACGGGAACAATGAGCAGTTCTTC. This sequence encodes CASSGGDGNNEQFF. J is TRBJ2-1 and V is TRBV9; D is perhaps TRBD2 (5 bases). In germline, CDR1 is SGDLS, CDR2 YYNGEE. The CDR3 extends over 14 amino acids. The germline V and J ends were trimmed by 3 bases and 5 bases, with 12 bases remaining between them.

The chain combines TRBV19 with TRBJ1-1; D call uncertain. This CDR3 spans 15 amino acids. CDR1 and CDR2 (germline): LNHDA, SQIVND (reference sequence). V was pared by 1 base and J by 1 base, with 10 bases between. The CDR3 DNA follows: TGTGCCAGTAGTATAGTTTTCGGGCAGAACACTGAAGCTTTCTTT. Its translation: CASSIVFGQNTEAFF.

The chain employs TRBV6-6 and TRBJ1-1; the D gene is possibly TRBD1 (6 bases). Germline V gene sequence: CDR1 MNHNY, CDR2 SVGAGI (reference sequence). CDR3 length: 13 amino acids. The V and J ends lost 4 bases and 6 bases respectively, with 12 bases between them. The CDR3 coding sequence is TGTGCCAGCAGTTTACAGGGAACGGCTGAAGCTTTCTTT. Residues: CASSLQGTAEAFF.

This chain connects TRBV9 to TRBJ1-3, with D uncertain. From germline, CDR1 is SGDLS and CDR2 YYNGEE. V lost 4 bases and J lost 2, with 7 bases in between. This CDR3 spans 13 amino acids. CDR3 in amino acids: CASSSSPGNTIYF. Here the CDR3 DNA reads TGTGCCAGCAGCTCCAGTCCTGGAAACACCATATATTTT.

The chain joins TRBV28 to TRBJ2-3, with D uncertain. CDR1 is MDHEN, CDR2 SYDVKM, per germline. The V gene lost 4 bases and the J gene lost 2 bases, with 19 bases spanning the gap. This CDR3 is 17 amino acids long. The CDR3 here is CASSSQTRASLTDTQYF. CDR3 coding DNA: TGTGCCAGCAGTTCCCAAACCCGGGCTTCCCTCACAGATACGCAGTATTTT.

The V gene is TRBV7-6, the J gene TRBJ1-5; TRBD1 agrees at 7 bases. Germline loops: CDR1 SGHVS, CDR2 FNYEAQ. The CDR3 extends over 16 amino acids. The ends lost 0 bases at V and 2 bases at J; junction bases unmatched: 4. CDR3 coding DNA: TGTGCCAGCAGCTTAGCGGCAGGGGGTGGCAATCAGCCCCAGCATTTT. This translates into CASSLAAGGGNQPQHF.

V and J are TRBV19 and TRBJ2-5; tentative D call: TRBD2 (6 bases). The tail of the sequence fits TRBJ2-7 better, so the J call may be wrong. The CDR3 is 14 residues long. Germline V gives CDR1 LNHDA, CDR2 SQIVND (reference sequence). The CDR3 DNA sequence: TGTGCCAGTAGTATAGCCGGAGGGGTTTACGAGCAGTACTTC. It yields the protein CASSIAGGVYEQYF.

This sequence joins TRBV5-1 and TRBJ1-4; perhaps TRBD1 as D (6 bases). With 4 bases removed from V and 8 bases from J, the gap between germline ends came to 18 bases. Germline V gene lookup returns CDR1 SGHRS and CDR2 YFSETQ. This CDR3 spans 15 amino acids. The CDR3 region has the DNA TGCGCCAGCAGCCTACGAGGGGGATATGAGGAAAAACTGTTTTTT. Translation: CASSLRGGYEEKLFF.

The chain links TRBV6-1 to TRBJ1-5, with D uncertain. Germline V gene lookup returns CDR1 MNHNS and CDR2 SASEGT. This CDR3 has 12 amino acids. The V end lost 8 bases, the J end lost 5 bases, and 10 bases lay between the germline ends. CDR3 loop: CASGRRDQPQHF. The CDR3 DNA reads TGTGCCAGCGGACGTCGCGATCAGCCCCAGCATTTT.

The chain joins TRBV11-3 to TRBJ2-3; weak D call: TRBD2 (7 bases). The CDR3 has 13 residues. Germline V gene sequence: CDR1 SGHNT, CDR2 YENEEA. V gave up 5 bases and J gave up 3 bases, with 9 bases separating them. The CDR3: CASSGRGTDTQYF. The CDR3 region has the DNA TGTGCCAGCAGCGGGAGGGGGACAGATACGCAGTATTTT. The variable domain in full, completed from reference TRBV11-3 and TRBJ2-3, reads EAGVVQSPRYKIIEKKQPVAFWCNPISGHNTLYWYLQNLGQGPELLIRYENEEAVDDSQLPKDRFSAERLKGVDSTLKIQPAELGDSAVYLCASSGRGTDTQYFGPGTRLTVL.

The CDR3 DNA is TGTGCCAGCAGTCCAAACACGTATAGCAATCAGCCCCAGCATTTT. Translation gives CASSPNTYSNQPQHF. The chain recombines TRBV27 with TRBJ1-5; no clear D. CDR1 and CDR2 from the germline V gene are MNHEY and SMNVEV (reference sequence). This CDR3 comprises 15 residues. Trimming cost V 5 bases and J 0 bases, with 11 bases left between them.

This clone was found once. The CDR3 nucleotides are TGCGCCAGCAGCTTGGACGGGGTCAGCTCCTACGAGCAGTACTTC. Amino acids: CASSLDGVSSYEQYF. The chain recombines TRBV5-1 with TRBJ2-7, with D maybe TRBD2 (5 bases). Germline loops: CDR1 SGHRS, CDR2 YFSETQ. The CDR3 spans 15 residues. The V gene lost 0 bases and the J gene lost 0 bases, with 10 bases spanning the gap. Based on the CDR3 plus reference TRBV5-1 and TRBJ2-7, the full variable domain is KAGVTQTPRYLIKTRGQQVTLSCSPISGHRSVSWYQQTPGQGLQFLFEYFSETQRNKGNFPGRFSGRQFSNSRSEMNVSTLELGDSALYLCASSLDGVSSYEQYFGPGTRLTVT.

Judged by abundance, this clone is medium-sized (0.01 to 0.1%). The chain employs TRBV7-6 and TRBJ1-6, with D tentatively TRBD1 (5 bases). V dropped 5 bases and J dropped 7 bases, with 12 bases sitting between them. CDR1 and CDR2 from the germline V gene are SGHVS and FNYEAQ. This CDR3 spans 14 amino acids. The CDR3 DNA is TGTGCCAGCAGCCCCTCGGGACGAAATTCACCCCTCCACTTT. Its protein product is CASSPSGRNSPLHF.

This chain connects TRBV7-2 to TRBJ2-1; 10 bases agree with TRBD2. V trimming: 5 bases; J trimming: 8 bases; junction bases outside the gene matches: 15. Germline CDR1 SGHTA, CDR2 FQGNSA. The CDR3 is 17 amino acids. The CDR3 loop is CASSTQALLAGLYEQFF. CDR3 nucleotides: TGTGCCAGCAGCACACAAGCCCTACTAGCGGGGTTGTATGAGCAGTTCTTC. Full variable domain (remainder filled in from reference TRBV7-2 and TRBJ2-1): GAGVSQSPSNKVTEKGKDVELRCDPISGHTALYWYRQSLGQGLEFLIYFQGNSAPDKSGLPSDRFSAERTGGSVSTLTIQRTQQEDSAVYLCASSTQALLAGLYEQFFGPGTRLTVL.

This clone turned up a few times. The chain is built from TRBV5-1 and TRBJ2-1, with 15 bases matching TRBD2. Germline V gene sequence: CDR1 SGHRS, CDR2 YFSETQ. The V segment lost 4 bases and the J segment 8 bases; nucleotides outside the gene matches: 10. The CDR3 is 17 residues long. The CDR3 loop is CASSPGLAGGYRDEQFF. In DNA form, the CDR3 reads TGCGCCAGCAGCCCGGGACTAGCGGGGGGATACCGGGATGAGCAGTTCTTC. Full variable domain (missing parts from reference TRBV5-1 and TRBJ2-1): KAGVTQTPRYLIKTRGQQVTLSCSPISGHRSVSWYQQTPGQGLQFLFEYFSETQRNKGNFPGRFSGRQFSNSRSEMNVSTLELGDSALYLCASSPGLAGGYRDEQFFGPGTRLTVL.

The rearrangement joins TRBV5-6 to TRBJ2-7; no reliable D call. The V gene lost 3 bases and the J gene lost 0 bases, with 13 bases spanning the gap. The CDR3 is 15 residues long. CDR1 is SGHDT, CDR2 YYEEEE, per germline. CDR3: CASSSPGWDSYEQYF. CDR3 in DNA: TGTGCCAGCAGCTCCCCGGGCTGGGACTCCTACGAGCAGTACTTC.

V and J are TRBV7-2 and TRBJ1-1; D gene unclear. CDR1 and CDR2 (germline): SGHTA, FQGNSA. This CDR3 contains 11 residues. V was pared by 5 bases and J by 5 bases, with 6 bases between. For the CDR3, the DNA is TGTGCCAGCAGCGGTAGGACTGAAGCTTTCTTT. This sequence encodes CASSGRTEAFF.